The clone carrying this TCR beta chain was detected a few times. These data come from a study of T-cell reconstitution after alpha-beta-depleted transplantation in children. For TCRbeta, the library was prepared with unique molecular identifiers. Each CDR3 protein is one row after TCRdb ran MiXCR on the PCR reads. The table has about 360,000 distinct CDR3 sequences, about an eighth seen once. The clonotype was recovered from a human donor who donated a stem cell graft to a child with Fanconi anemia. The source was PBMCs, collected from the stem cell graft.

The CDR3 loop reads CASSSQGSSETQYF. The CDR3, as DNA: TGTGCCAGCAGTTCCCAGGGGAGCTCGGAGACCCAGTACTTC. The chain has TRBV6-5 and TRBJ2-5, with TRBD1 as a possible D gene (6 bases). This CDR3 has 14 amino acids. Trimming pared 4 bases from V and 5 bases from J, leaving 14 bases between. Germline CDR1 is MNHEY and CDR2 is SVGAGI.